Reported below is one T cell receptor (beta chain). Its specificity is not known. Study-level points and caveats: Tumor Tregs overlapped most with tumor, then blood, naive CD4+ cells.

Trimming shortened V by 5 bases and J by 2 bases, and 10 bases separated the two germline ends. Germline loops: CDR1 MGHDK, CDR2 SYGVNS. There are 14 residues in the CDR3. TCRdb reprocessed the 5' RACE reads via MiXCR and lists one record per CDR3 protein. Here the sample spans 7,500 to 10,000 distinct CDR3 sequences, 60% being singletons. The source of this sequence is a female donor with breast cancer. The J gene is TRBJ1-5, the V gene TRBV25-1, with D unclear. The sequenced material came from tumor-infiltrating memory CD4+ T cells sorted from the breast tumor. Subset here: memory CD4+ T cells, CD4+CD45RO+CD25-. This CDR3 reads CASSSGIGNQPQHF. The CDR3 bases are TGTGCCAGCAGTTCCGGAATTGGCAATCAGCCCCAGCATTTT.